This entry features one T cell receptor (beta chain) sequence. Its antigen is unknown. A second PCR, run for about 6 to 11 cycles, used a sample-barcoded 5' primer plus a J-beta primer mix. TCRdb passed the 5' RACE reads through MiXCR, listing each CDR3 protein once. This repertoire shows about 630,000 distinct CDR3 sequences, 20% to 25% found once; its top ten account for roughly 3.6%. From germline, CDR1 is SGHAT and CDR2 FQNNGV. V lost 5 bases to trimming and J lost 0 bases; unmatched junction nucleotides: 3. The CDR3 totals 16 residues. The entry originates in a study of blood T cells in healthy people across ages. General study findings and limits: The study could not conclusively compare naive and antigen-experienced cells, given its unsorted PBMCs.

The receptor was derived from a man aged 65 to 79 in good health. Sequences were obtained from blood. V and J are TRBV11-2 and TRBJ2-1, with 11 positions matching TRBD2. The CDR3 nucleotides read TGTGCCAGCAGCGGGGGACTAGCGGTCTCCTACAATGAGCAGTTCTTC. Residues: CASSGGLAVSYNEQFF.